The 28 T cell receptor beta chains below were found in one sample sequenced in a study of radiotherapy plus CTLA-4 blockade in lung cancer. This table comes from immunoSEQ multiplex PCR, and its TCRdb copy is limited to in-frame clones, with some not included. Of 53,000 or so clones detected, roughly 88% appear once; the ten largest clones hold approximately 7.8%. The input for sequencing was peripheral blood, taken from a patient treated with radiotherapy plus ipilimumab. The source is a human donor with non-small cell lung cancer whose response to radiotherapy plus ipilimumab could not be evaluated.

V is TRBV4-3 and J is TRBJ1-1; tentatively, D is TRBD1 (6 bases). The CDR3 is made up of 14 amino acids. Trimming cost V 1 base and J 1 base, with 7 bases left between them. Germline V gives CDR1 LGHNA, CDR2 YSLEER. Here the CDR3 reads CASSQGQENTEAFF. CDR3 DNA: TGCGCCAGCAGCCAAGGACAGGAGAACACTGAAGCTTTCTTT.

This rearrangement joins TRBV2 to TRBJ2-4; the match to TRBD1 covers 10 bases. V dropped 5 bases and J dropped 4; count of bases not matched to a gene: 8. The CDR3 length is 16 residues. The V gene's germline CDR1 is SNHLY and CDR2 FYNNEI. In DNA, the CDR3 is TGTGCCAGCAGTCGACAGGGGGCCGGGGGAAAAAACATTCAGTACTTC. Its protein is CASSRQGAGGKNIQYF.

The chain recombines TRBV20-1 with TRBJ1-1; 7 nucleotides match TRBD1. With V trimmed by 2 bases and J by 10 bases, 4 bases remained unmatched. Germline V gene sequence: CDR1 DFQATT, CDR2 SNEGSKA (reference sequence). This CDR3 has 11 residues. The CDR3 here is CSARKTGVAFF. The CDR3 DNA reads TGCAGTGCTAGAAAAACAGGGGTAGCTTTCTTT.

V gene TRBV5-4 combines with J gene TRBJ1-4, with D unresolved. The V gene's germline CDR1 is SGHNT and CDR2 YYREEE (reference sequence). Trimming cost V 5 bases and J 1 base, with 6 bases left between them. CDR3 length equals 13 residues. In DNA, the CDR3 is TGTGCCAGCAGGTCCGGAACTAATGAAAAACTGTTTTTT. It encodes CASRSGTNEKLFF.

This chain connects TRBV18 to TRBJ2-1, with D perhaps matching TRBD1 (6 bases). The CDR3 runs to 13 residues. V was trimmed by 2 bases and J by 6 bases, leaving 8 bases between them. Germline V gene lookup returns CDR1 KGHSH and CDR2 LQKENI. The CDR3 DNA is TGTGCCAGCTCACCAGGACAGAGCAATGAGCAGTTCTTC. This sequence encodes CASSPGQSNEQFF.

The CDR3 region has the DNA TGTGCCAGCAGCTTCAGGGGGCCTAATGAAAAACTGTTTTTT. Encoded protein: CASSFRGPNEKLFF. The gene calls are TRBV5-5 and TRBJ1-4; 8 nucleotides line up with TRBD1. V shed 2 bases, J shed 3 bases, and the junction held 0 bases outside the gene matches. Per germline, CDR1 SGHKS and CDR2 YYEKEE (reference sequence). This CDR3 region has 14 residues.

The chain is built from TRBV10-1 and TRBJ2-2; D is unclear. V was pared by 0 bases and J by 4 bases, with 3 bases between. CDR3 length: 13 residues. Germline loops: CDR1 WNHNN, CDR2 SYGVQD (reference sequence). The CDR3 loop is CASSESSTGELFF. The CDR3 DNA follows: TGCGCCAGCAGTGAGTCGAGCACCGGGGAGCTGTTTTTT.

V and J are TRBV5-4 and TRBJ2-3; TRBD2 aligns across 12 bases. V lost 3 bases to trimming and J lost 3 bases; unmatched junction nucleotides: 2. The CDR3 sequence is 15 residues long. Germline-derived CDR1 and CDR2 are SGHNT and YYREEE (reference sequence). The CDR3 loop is CASSSGLAGTDTQYF. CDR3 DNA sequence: TGTGCCAGCAGCTCCGGACTAGCGGGGACAGATACGCAGTATTTT. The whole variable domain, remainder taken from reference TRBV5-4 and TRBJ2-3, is ETGVTQSPTHLIKTRGQQVTLRCSSQSGHNTVSWYQQALGQGPQFIFQYYREEENGRGNFPPRFSGLQFPNYSSELNVNALELDDSALYLCASSSGLAGTDTQYFGPGTRLTVL.

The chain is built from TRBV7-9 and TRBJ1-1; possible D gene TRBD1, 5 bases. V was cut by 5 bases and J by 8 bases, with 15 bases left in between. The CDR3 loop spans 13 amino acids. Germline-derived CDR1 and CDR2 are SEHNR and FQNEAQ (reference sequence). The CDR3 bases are TGTGCCAGCAGCGTCGGGGGAGGCCACGAAGCTTTCTTT. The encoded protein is CASSVGGGHEAFF. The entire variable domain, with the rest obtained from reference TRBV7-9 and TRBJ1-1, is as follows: DTGVSQNPRHKITKRGQNVTFRCDPISEHNRLYWYRQTLGQGPEFLTYFQNEAQLEKSRLLSDRFSAERPKGSFSTLEIQRTEQGDSAMYLCASSVGGGHEAFFGQGTRLTVV.

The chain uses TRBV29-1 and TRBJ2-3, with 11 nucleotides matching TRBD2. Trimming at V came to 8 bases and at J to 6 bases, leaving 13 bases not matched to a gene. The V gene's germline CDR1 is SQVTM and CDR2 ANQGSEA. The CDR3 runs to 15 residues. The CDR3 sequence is CSISSGGTMRDTQYF. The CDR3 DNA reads TGCAGCATATCTAGCGGGGGGACGATGCGCGATACGCAGTATTTT.

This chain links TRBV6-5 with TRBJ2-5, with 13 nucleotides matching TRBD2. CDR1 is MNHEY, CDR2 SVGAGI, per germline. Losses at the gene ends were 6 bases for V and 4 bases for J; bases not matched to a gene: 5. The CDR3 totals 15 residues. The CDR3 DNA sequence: TGTGCCAGCAGAAGGACTAGCGGGAGATTAGAGACCCAGTACTTC. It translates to CASRRTSGRLETQYF.

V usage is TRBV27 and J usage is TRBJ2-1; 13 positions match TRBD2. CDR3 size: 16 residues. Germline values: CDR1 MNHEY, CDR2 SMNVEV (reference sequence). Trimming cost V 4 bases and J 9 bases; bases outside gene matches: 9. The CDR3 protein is CASSSLRTSGGREQFF. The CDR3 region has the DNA TGTGCCAGCAGTTCACTGAGGACTAGCGGGGGCCGTGAGCAGTTCTTC.

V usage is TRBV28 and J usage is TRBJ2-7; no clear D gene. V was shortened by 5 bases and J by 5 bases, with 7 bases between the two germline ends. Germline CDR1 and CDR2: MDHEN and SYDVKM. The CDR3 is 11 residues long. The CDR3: CASSPEDEQYF. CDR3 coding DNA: TGTGCCAGCAGTCCTGAGGACGAGCAGTACTTC.

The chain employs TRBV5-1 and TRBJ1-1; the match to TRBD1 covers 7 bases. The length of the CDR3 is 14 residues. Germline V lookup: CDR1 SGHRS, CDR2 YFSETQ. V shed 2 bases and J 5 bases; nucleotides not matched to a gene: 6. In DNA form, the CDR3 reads TGCGCCAGCAGCTTTCAGGGGGTTGCGACTGAAGCTTTCTTT. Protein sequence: CASSFQGVATEAFF.

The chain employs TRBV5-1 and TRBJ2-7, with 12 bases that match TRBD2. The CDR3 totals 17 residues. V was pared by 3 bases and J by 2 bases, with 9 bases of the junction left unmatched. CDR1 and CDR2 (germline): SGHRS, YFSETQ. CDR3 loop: CASSSNPTSGRAYEQYF. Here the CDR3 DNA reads TGCGCCAGCAGCTCCAACCCGACTAGCGGGAGAGCCTACGAGCAGTACTTC. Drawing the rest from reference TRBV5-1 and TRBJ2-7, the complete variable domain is KAGVTQTPRYLIKTRGQQVTLSCSPISGHRSVSWYQQTPGQGLQFLFEYFSETQRNKGNFPGRFSGRQFSNSRSEMNVSTLELGDSALYLCASSSNPTSGRAYEQYFGPGTRLTVT.

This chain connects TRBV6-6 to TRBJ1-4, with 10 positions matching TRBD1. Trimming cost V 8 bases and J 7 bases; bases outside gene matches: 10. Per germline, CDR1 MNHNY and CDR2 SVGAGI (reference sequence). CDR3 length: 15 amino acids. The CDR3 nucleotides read TGTGCCAGCGCTACTATCCGGGACAGGGGTGAAAAACTGTTTTTT. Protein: CASATIRDRGEKLFF.

DNA of the CDR3: TGTGCCAGCAGCTTAGACAGGGCCTCCTACAATGAGCAGTTCTTC. This translates into CASSLDRASYNEQFF. The chain combines TRBV7-2 with TRBJ2-1; possible D gene TRBD1, 6 bases. V was trimmed by 1 base and J by 0 bases, leaving 7 bases between them. The CDR3 contains 15 residues. CDR1 and CDR2 from the germline V gene are SGHTA and FQGNSA.

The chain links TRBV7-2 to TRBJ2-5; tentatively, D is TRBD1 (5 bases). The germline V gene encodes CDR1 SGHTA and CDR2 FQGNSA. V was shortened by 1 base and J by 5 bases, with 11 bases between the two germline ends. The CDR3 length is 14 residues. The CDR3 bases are TGTGCCAGCAGCTTAGTGCAGGGTAGGGAGACCCAGTACTTC. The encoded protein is CASSLVQGRETQYF.

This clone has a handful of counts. CDR3 DNA sequence: TGCGCCAGCAGCCTCCAATTGGGGGGACGGGCATCCCATCCGGCTTTCTTT. Its protein is CASSLQLGGRASHPAFF. V and J are TRBV4-3 and TRBJ1-1; D might be TRBD1 (5 bases). The CDR3 totals 17 residues. CDR1 and CDR2 (germline): LGHNA, YSLEER. V was shortened by 4 bases and J by 11 bases, with 29 bases between the two germline ends.

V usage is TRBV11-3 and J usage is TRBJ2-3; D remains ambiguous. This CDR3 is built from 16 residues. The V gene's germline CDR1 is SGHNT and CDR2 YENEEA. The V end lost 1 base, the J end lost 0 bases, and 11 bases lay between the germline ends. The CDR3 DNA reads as TGTGCCAGCAGCTTAGGGGCAGCCACTAGCACAGATACGCAGTATTTT. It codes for CASSLGAATSTDTQYF.

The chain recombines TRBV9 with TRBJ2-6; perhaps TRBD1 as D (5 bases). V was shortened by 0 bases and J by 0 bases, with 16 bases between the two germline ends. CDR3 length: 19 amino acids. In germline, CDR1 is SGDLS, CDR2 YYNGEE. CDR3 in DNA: TGTGCCAGCAGCGTAGAAAGACAGACCACTTTCTCTGGGGCCAACGTCCTGACTTTC. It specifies CASSVERQTTFSGANVLTF.

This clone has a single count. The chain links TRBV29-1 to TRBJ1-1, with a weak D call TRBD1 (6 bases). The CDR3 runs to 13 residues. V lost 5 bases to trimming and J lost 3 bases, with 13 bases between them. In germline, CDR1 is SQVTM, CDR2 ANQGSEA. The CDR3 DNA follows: TGCAGCGTTAATCAGGGGAGTTACACTGAAGCTTTCTTT. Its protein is CSVNQGSYTEAFF.

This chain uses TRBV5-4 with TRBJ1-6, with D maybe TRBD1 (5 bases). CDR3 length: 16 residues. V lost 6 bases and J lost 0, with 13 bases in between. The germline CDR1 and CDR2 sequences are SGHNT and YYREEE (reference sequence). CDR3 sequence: CASTTGGGSYNSPLHF. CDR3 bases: TGTGCCAGCACAACCGGGGGGGGCTCCTATAATTCACCCCTCCACTTT.

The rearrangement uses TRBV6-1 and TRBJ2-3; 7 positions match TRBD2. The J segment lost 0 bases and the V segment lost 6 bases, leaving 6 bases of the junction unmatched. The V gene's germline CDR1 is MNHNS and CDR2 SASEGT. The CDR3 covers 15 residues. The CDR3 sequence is CASRPAGISTDTQYF. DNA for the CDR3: TGTGCCAGCAGGCCAGCGGGGATTAGCACAGATACGCAGTATTTT.

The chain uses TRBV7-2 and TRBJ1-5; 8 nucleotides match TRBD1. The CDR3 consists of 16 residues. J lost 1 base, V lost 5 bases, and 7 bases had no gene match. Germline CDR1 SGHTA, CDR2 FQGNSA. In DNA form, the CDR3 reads TGTGCCAGCAGCCCCCGGACAGGGCTGAGCAATCAGCCCCAGCATTTT. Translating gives CASSPRTGLSNQPQHF.

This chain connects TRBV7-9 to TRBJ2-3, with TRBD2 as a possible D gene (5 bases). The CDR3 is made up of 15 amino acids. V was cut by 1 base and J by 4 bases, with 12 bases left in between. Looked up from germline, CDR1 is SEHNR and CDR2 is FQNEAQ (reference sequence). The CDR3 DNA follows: TGTGCCAGCAGCTTAGGTGTAGCGAGGGCAGATACGCAGTATTTT. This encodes CASSLGVARADTQYF.

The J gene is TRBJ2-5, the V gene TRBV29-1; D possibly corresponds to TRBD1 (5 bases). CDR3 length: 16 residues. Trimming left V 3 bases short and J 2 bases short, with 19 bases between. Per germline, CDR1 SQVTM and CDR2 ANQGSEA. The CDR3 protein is CSVDIMTGHVQETQYF. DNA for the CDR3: TGCAGCGTTGACATAATGACCGGACATGTGCAAGAGACCCAGTACTTC.

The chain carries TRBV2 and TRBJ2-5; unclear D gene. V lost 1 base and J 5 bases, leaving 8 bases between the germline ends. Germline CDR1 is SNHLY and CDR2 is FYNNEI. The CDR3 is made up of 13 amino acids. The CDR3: CASSEVGEETQYF. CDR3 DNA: TGTGCCAGCAGTGAAGTCGGTGAGGAGACCCAGTACTTC.